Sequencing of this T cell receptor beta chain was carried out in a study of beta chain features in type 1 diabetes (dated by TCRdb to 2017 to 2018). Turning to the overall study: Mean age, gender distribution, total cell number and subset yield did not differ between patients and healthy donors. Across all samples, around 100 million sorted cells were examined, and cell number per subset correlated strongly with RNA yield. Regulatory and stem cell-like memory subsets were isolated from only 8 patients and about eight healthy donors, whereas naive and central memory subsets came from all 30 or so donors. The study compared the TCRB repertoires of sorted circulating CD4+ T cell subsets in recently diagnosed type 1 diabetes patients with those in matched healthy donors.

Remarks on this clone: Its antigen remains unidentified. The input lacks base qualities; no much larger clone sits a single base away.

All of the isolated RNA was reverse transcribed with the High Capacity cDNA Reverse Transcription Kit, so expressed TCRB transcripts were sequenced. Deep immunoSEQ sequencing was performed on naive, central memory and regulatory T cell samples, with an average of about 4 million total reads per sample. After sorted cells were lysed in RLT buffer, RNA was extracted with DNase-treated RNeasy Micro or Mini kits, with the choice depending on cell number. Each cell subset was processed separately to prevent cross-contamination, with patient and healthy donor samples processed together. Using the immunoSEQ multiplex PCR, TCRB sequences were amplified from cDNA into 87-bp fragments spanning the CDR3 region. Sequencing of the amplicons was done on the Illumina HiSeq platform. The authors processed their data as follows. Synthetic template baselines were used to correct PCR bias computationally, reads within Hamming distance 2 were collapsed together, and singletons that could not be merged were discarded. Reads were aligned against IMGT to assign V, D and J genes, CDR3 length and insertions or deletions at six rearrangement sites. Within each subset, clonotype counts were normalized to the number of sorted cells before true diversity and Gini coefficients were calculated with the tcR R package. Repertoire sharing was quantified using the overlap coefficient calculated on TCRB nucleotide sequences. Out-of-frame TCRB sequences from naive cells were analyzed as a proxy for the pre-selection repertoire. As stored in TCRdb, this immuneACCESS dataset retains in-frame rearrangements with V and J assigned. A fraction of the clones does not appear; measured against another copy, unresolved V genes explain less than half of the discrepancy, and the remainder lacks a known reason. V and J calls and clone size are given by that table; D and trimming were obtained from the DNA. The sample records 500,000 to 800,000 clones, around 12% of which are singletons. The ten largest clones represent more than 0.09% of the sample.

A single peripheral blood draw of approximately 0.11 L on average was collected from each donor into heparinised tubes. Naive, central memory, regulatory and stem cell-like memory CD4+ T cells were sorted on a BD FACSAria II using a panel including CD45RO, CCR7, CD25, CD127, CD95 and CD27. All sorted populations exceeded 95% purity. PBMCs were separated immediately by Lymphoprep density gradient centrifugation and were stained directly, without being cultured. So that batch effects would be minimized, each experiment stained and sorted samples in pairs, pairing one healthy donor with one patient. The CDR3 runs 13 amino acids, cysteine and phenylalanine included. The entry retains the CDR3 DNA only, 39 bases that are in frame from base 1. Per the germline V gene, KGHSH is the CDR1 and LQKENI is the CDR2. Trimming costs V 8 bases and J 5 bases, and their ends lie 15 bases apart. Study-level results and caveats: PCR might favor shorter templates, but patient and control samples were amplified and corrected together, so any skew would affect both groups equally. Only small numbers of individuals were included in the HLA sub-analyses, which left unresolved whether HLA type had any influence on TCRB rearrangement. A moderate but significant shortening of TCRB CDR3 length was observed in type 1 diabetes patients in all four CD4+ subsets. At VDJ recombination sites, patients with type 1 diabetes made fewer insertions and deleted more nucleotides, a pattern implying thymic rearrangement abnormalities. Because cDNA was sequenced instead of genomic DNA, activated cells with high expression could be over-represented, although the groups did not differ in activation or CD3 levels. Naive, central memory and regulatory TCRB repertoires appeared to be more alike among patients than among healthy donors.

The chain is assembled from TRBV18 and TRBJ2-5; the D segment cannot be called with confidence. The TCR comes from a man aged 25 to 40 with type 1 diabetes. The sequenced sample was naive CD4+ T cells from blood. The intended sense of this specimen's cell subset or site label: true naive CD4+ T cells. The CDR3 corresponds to CASASLNGETQYF. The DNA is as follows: TGTGCCAGCGCCTCCCTTAATGGGGAGACCCAGTACTTC.